A single sample is the source of the 9 T cell receptor beta chains below, sequenced in a study of metastatic and nonmetastatic thyroid tumors. TCRdb reprocessed the PCR reads using MiXCR. The table includes roughly 39,000 clones, around half detected once. The entire patient cohort was treatment-naive prior to thyroid surgery. Sample: tumor tissue. The receptors come from a male donor with papillary thyroid cancer or a benign thyroid nodule (not recorded which). Some clones in this sample may be carry-over from other donors' samples.

The chain links TRBV6-4 to TRBJ2-3, with 10 bases fitting TRBD1. The CDR3 runs 15 residues. J lost 1 base, V lost 2 bases, and 0 bases had no gene match. Germline V lookup: CDR1 MRHNA, CDR2 SNTAGT. The CDR3 DNA follows: TGTGCCAGCAGTGACGGGACAGGGGGCACAGATACGCAGTATTTT. Protein product: CASSDGTGGTDTQYF.

This clone showed up just once. The V call is TRBV7-6, the J call TRBJ2-2, with D hard to call. The germline V gene encodes CDR1 SGHVS and CDR2 FNYEAQ. V lost 2 bases, J lost 2 bases, and 3 bases lay in between. This CDR3 is built from 13 residues. CDR3 protein: CASSLHNTGELFF. The CDR3 DNA is TGTGCCAGCAGCTTACATAACACCGGGGAGCTGTTTTTT.

The gene calls are TRBV6-2 or TRBV6-3 and TRBJ1-2; D uncertain. The CDR3 loop spans 14 amino acids. The V end lost 0 bases, the J end lost 4 bases, and 9 bases lay between the germline ends. Germline V CDR1 and CDR2: MNHEY, SVGEGT. CDR3 residues: CASSYSDNGYGYTF. The CDR3 bases are TGTGCCAGCAGTTACTCCGACAACGGCTATGGCTACACCTTC.

V and J are TRBV7-2 and TRBJ2-7; maybe TRBD2 (6 bases). In germline, CDR1 is SGHTA, CDR2 FQGNSA. The CDR3 extends over 14 amino acids. Trimming took off 1 base at V and 3 bases at J, with 10 bases between the two ends. For the CDR3, the DNA is TGTGCCAGCAGCTTAGGTTGCGGGAACTACGAGCAGTACTTC. This codes for CASSLGCGNYEQYF.

This chain joins TRBV11-2 and TRBJ1-3, with D possibly TRBD1 on 5 matching bases. The V gene's germline CDR1 is SGHAT and CDR2 FQNNGV. The V gene lost 5 bases and the J gene lost 11 bases, with 34 bases spanning the gap. This CDR3 spans 19 amino acids. The CDR3 DNA reads TGTGCCAGCAGCCTTCCGGGGGTAGATCAAAGTCGTATCGTCCCGCCCATATATTTT. Protein product: CASSLPGVDQSRIVPPIYF. The full variable domain, completed using reference TRBV11-2 and TRBJ1-3, is EAGVAQSPRYKIIEKRQSVAFWCNPISGHATLYWYQQILGQGPKLLIQFQNNGVVDDSQLPKDRFSAERLKGVDSTLKIQPAKLEDSAVYLCASSLPGVDQSRIVPPIYFGEGSWLTVV.

This rearrangement joins TRBV5-5 to TRBJ1-6; 9 nucleotides match TRBD1. Germline CDR1 SGHKS, CDR2 YYEKEE (reference sequence). CDR3 length: 15 amino acids. V dropped 3 bases and J dropped 7; count of bases not matched to a gene: 5. CDR3 protein: CASSYRTGENSPLHF. Written as DNA, the CDR3 is TGTGCCAGCAGCTATCGGACAGGGGAAAATTCACCCCTCCACTTT. Supplemented by reference TRBV5-5 and TRBJ1-6, the full variable domain reads DAGVTQSPTHLIKTRGQQVTLRCSPISGHKSVSWYQQVLGQGPQFIFQYYEKEERGRGNFPDRFSARQFPNYSSELNVNALLLGDSALYLCASSYRTGENSPLHFGNGTRLTVT.

V and J are TRBV4-1 and TRBJ2-3; D gene ambiguous. Germline CDR1 is MGHRA and CDR2 is YSYEKL. This CDR3 is 13 amino acids long. Between the trimmed V and J ends, which lost 1 base and 6 bases, there was a span of 8 bases. CDR3 amino acids: CASSQVSGDTQYF. Here the CDR3 DNA reads TGCGCCAGCAGCCAAGTTTCCGGGGATACGCAGTATTTT.

This clone was detected a few times. The gene calls are TRBV28 and TRBJ2-6; 11 positions agree with TRBD1. This CDR3 has 18 residues. With V trimmed by 6 bases and J by 0 bases, 7 bases remained unmatched. Germline V lookup: CDR1 MDHEN, CDR2 SYDVKM. This CDR3 reads CASRTGTGGYSGANVLTF. The CDR3 region has the DNA TGTGCCAGCAGAACCGGGACAGGGGGTTACTCTGGGGCCAACGTCCTGACTTTC.

The rearrangement links TRBV30 to TRBJ1-1; D is perhaps TRBD1 (6 bases). The V end lost 8 bases, the J end lost 1 base, and 20 bases lay between the germline ends. Germline V gives CDR1 GTSNPN, CDR2 SVGIG (reference sequence). The CDR3 runs 15 residues. The CDR3, as DNA: TGTGCCCGACGTGAGGGGGTGTCCGGGAACACTGAAGCTTTCTTT. Translating gives CARREGVSGNTEAFF.